The clone carrying this T cell receptor beta chain appeared many times. The entry originates in a study of regulatory T cells in long-lasting Graves disease. Germline CDR1 and CDR2: SGHNT and YYREEE (reference sequence). The length of the CDR3 is 15 residues. V lost 3 bases to trimming and J lost 7 bases, with 20 bases between them. Described time point: newly diagnosed GD, antithyroid drugs for less than 3 months. The TCR library used RNA extracted from PBMCs. The authors built TCR beta libraries using iRepertoire HTBI primers and Arm-PCR of CDR3 regions. Each CDR3 protein gets one entry after TCRdb re-called the multiplex PCR reads with MiXCR. The sample lists some 500,000 distinct CDR3 sequences, about 14% occurring once. These data also featured in a second study, about T cells in Graves' hyperthyroidism and ophthalmopathy.

The chain uses TRBV5-4 and TRBJ2-7; D is unclear. The sequence came from a man aged 25-45 years with Graves disease. The source material was peripheral blood mononuclear cells (PBMCs), sampled at new diagnosis, from a patient treated with antithyroid drugs. The CDR3 sequence is CASSSPDGSLGEQYF. The CDR3 DNA is TGTGCCAGCAGCTCCCCGGACGGATCGCTGGGGGAGCAGTACTTC. The complete variable domain, with remaining parts taken from reference TRBV5-4 and TRBJ2-7, reads ETGVTQSPTHLIKTRGQQVTLRCSSQSGHNTVSWYQQALGQGPQFIFQYYREEENGRGNFPPRFSGLQFPNYSSELNVNALELDDSALYLCASSSPDGSLGEQYFGPGTRLTVT.